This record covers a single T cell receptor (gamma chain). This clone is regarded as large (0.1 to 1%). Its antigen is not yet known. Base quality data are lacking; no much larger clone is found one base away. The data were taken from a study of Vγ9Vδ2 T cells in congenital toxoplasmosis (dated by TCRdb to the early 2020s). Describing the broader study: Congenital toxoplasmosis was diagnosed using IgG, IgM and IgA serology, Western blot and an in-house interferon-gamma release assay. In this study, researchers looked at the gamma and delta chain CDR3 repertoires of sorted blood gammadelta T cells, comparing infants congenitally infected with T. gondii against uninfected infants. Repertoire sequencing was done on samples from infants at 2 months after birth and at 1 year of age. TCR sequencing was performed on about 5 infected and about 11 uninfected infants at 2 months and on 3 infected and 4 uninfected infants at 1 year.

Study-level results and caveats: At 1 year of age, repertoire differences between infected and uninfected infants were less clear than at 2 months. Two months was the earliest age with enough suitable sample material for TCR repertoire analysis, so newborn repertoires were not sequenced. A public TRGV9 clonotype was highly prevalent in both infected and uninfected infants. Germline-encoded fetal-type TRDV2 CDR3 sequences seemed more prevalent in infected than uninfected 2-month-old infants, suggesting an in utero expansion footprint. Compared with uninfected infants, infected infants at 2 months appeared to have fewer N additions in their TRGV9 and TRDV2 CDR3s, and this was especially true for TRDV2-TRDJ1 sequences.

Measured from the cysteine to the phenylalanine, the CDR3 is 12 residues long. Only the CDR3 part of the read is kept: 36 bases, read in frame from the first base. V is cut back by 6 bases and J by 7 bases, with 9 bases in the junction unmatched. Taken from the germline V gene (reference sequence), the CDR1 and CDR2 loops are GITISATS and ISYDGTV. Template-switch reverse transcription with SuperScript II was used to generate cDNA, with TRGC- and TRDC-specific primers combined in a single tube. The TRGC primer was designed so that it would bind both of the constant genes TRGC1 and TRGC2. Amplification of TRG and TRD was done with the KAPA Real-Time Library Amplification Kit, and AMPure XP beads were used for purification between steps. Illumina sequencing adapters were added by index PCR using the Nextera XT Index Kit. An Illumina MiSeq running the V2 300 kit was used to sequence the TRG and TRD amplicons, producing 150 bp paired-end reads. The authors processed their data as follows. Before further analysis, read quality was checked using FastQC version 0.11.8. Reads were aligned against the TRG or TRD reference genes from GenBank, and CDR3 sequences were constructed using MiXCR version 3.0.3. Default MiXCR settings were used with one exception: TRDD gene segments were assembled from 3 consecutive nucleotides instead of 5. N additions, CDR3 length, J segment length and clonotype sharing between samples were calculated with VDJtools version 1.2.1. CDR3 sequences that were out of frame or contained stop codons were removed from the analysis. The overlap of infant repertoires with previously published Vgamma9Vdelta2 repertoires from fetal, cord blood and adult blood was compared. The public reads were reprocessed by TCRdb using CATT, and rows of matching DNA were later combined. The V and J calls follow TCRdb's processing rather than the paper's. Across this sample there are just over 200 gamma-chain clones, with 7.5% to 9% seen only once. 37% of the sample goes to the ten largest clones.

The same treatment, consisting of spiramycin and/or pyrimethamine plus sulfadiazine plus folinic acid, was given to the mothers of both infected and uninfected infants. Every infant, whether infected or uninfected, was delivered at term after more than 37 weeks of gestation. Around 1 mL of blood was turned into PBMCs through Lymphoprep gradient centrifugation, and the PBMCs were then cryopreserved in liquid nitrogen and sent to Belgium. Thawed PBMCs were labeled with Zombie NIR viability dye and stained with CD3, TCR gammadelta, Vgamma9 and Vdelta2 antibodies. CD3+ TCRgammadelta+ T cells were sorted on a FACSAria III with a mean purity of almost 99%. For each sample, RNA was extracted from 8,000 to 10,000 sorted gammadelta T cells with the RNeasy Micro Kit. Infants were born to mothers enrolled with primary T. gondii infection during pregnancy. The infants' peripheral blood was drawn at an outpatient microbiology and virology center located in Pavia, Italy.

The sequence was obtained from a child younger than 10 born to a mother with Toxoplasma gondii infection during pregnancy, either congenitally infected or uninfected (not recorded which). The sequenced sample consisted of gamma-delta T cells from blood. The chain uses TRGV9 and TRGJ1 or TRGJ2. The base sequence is TGTGCCTTGTGGCATACGAGGTATAAGAAACTCTTT. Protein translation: CALWHTRYKKLF.